Each of the 8 T cell receptor beta chains below was sequenced from the same sample in a study of cytomegalovirus exposure and HLA in healthy donors. Both 60 Vbeta primers and 13 Jbeta primers went into the PCR. The table came from immunoSEQ multiplex PCR; TCRdb's copy has only in-frame clones and leaves some out. The sample includes approximately 100,000 clones, about 70% of them seen just once. The sequenced sample consisted of PBMCs. These TCRs come from a woman aged 40 to 49 in good health and CMV-seropositive.

J is TRBJ2-7 and V is TRBV30; tentatively, D is TRBD2 (6 bases). The V gene lost 7 bases and the J gene lost 3 bases, with 22 bases spanning the gap. This CDR3 is 15 amino acids long. CDR1 GTSNPN and CDR2 SVGIG come from the germline V gene (reference sequence). In DNA form, the CDR3 reads TGTGCCTATGCATGGGGCAGCCCCGGGAGCTACGAGCAGTACTTC. The encoded protein is CAYAWGSPGSYEQYF.

This clone was counted between two and nine times. The CDR3 here is CASSPQDRLRFEAFF. The CDR3 region has the DNA TGTGCCAGCAGTCCGCAGGACAGGCTAAGATTTGAAGCTTTCTTT. The genes are TRBV6-1 and TRBJ1-1, with 7 bases identical to TRBD1. Germline CDR1 and CDR2: MNHNS and SASEGT. The CDR3 consists of 15 residues. The junction had 13 bases not matched to a gene; V was cut back by 5 bases and J by 7 bases.

The chain couples TRBV10-1 to TRBJ1-1; 7 positions match TRBD1. After removal of 4 bases from V and 7 bases from J, the junction contained 9 bases not matched to a gene. The CDR3 sequence is 14 residues long. Germline loops: CDR1 WNHNN, CDR2 SYGVQD (reference sequence). CDR3 sequence: CASSGDREFSEAFF. CDR3 bases: TGCGCCAGCAGTGGAGACAGGGAATTTAGTGAAGCTTTCTTT.

The CDR3 sequence: CASSESQGAFYGYTF. The CDR3 coding sequence is TGCGCCAGCAGTGAGTCACAGGGGGCGTTCTATGGCTACACCTTC. V gene TRBV10-2 combines with J gene TRBJ1-2; TRBD1 agrees at 9 bases. Losses at the gene ends were 0 bases for V and 4 bases for J; bases not matched to a gene: 3. The CDR3 consists of 15 residues. Germline-derived CDR1 and CDR2 are WSHSY and SAAADI.

The chain joins TRBV4-1 to TRBJ1-1; D gene uncertain. The V end was cut by 4 bases, the J end by 2 bases, with 17 bases between. CDR1 and CDR2 (germline): MGHRA, YSYEKL. This CDR3 has 16 amino acids. This chain's CDR3 is CASSPKGRGFNTEAFF. The CDR3 region has the DNA TGCGCCAGCAGCCCCAAAGGTCGGGGATTTAACACTGAAGCTTTCTTT.

The J gene is TRBJ2-6, the V gene TRBV30; perhaps TRBD1 as D (5 bases). Germline CDR1 and CDR2: GTSNPN and SVGIG (reference sequence). This CDR3 has 15 amino acids. Trimming removed 1 base from V and 0 bases from J, with 7 bases in between. The CDR3 nucleotides are TGTGCCTGGAGTGGACAGAGCTCTGGGGCCAACGTCCTGACTTTC. This translates into CAWSGQSSGANVLTF.

In its sample, this clone was seen a few times. The chain couples TRBV18 to TRBJ1-2, with TRBD1 matching 7 bases. V was clipped by 2 bases and J by 7 bases; unmatched bases: 10. The CDR3 is 15 amino acids. CDR1 is KGHSH and CDR2 is LQKENI in the germline V gene. In DNA, the CDR3 is TGTGCCAGCTCACCAACCCCCCCAGGGGGAGGTGGCTACACCTTC. Translating gives CASSPTPPGGGGYTF.

The chain combines TRBV4-1 with TRBJ1-6; D remains unclear. The CDR3 is 15 residues long. Germline loops: CDR1 MGHRA, CDR2 YSYEKL. Trimming took off 0 bases at V and 9 bases at J, with 12 bases between the two ends. The CDR3 region is CASSQEIDYLSPLHF. CDR3 DNA sequence: TGCGCCAGCAGCCAAGAGATAGACTACCTTTCACCCCTCCACTTT.